These T cell receptor beta chains were read from a single sample in a study of CD8+ T cells in alopecia areata. The repertoire was sequenced with immunoSEQ multiplex PCR; TCRdb's copy has only in-frame clones and lacks some. Of some 150,000 clones in the sample, about 70% were seen once. Here the sequenced sample was CD8+ T cells sorted from blood, taken at week 0. The origin of the receptors is a human donor with alopecia areata. CDR3s include the opening cysteine and the closing phenylalanine or tryptophan. Fields, in order: V gene, clone size, J gene, D gene, CDR3 protein, CDR3 DNA. The D gene is left open where the match is weak. A clone size is listed for some rows: how often the clone was seen (once, few, many), or a class if it is expanded.

>TRBV7-2|few|TRBJ2-7|-
CASSLGAEFYEQYF
TGTGCCAGCAGCTTAGGGGCAGAATTCTACGAGCAGTACTTC
>TRBV7-7|-|TRBJ2-5|-
CASSLGFGGWETQYF
TGTGCTAGCAGCTTAGGGTTCGGGGGCTGGGAGACCCAGTACTTC
>TRBV4-1|-|TRBJ2-3|-
CASSQVELDTQYF
TGCGCCAGCAGCCAAGTTGAGTTAGATACGCAGTATTTT
>TRBV2|-|TRBJ1-2|TRBD1
CASRIRDRAYGYTF
TGTGCCAGCAGGATCCGGGACAGGGCCTATGGCTACACCTTC
>TRBV7-9|-|TRBJ2-7|TRBD2
CASSTRGSYEQYF
TGTGCCAGCAGCACGCGGGGGTCCTACGAGCAGTACTTC
>TRBV9|-|TRBJ1-2|-
CASSADNYGYTF
TGTGCCAGCAGCGCCGACAACTATGGCTACACCTTC
>TRBV23-1|-|TRBJ2-3|TRBD1
CASSQSSGGWTDTQYF
TGCGCCAGCAGTCAATCTTCAGGGGGCTGGACAGATACGCAGTATTTT
>TRBV15|-|TRBJ2-7|-
CATSRERGIGYEQYF
TGTGCCACCAGCAGAGAGAGGGGGATCGGTTACGAGCAGTACTTC
>TRBV2|-|TRBJ1-1|-
CASSEALLSRNTEAFF
TGTGCCAGCAGTGAAGCTCTTCTAAGCCGGAACACTGAAGCTTTCTTT
>TRBV19|-|TRBJ2-7|-
CASSPLFSGMTYEQYF
TGTGCCAGTAGTCCCCTTTTTAGCGGAATGACCTACGAGCAGTACTTC
>TRBV5-4|few|TRBJ1-2|TRBD1
CASSLDRGLYGYTF
TGTGCCAGCAGCTTGGACAGGGGGCTTTATGGCTACACCTTC
>TRBV4-2|-|TRBJ2-7|-
CASSQPPSSYEQYF
TGTGCCAGCAGCCAGCCACCTAGCTCCTACGAGCAGTACTTC
>TRBV29-1|few|TRBJ2-5|-
CSVETGPQETQYF
TGCAGCGTTGAGACAGGCCCGCAAGAGACCCAGTACTTC
>TRBV23-1|-|TRBJ2-6|-
CASSHPDSSGANVLTF
TGCGCCAGCAGTCACCCGGACAGCTCTGGGGCCAACGTCCTGACTTTC
>TRBV2|-|TRBJ2-4|-
CASSSGQISNIQYF
TGTGCCAGCAGTTCAGGACAGATCTCAAACATTCAGTACTTC
>TRBV29-1|few|TRBJ2-4|-
CSVWAGTGENIQYF
TGCAGCGTTTGGGCGGGAACAGGGGAAAACATTCAGTACTTC
>TRBV10-3|-|TRBJ2-1|TRBD2
CATAGSGGWNEQFF
TGTGCCACCGCCGGTAGCGGGGGGTGGAATGAGCAGTTCTTC
>TRBV5-1|-|TRBJ1-3|-
CASSPKGSGNTIYF
TGCGCCAGCAGCCCGAAAGGGTCTGGAAACACCATATATTTT
>TRBV4-1|once|TRBJ2-7|-
CASSQSTGSYEQYF
TGCGCCAGCAGCCAATCTACAGGGTCCTACGAGCAGTACTTC
>TRBV30|-|TRBJ1-1|-
CAWSRGSGYTEAFF
TGTGCCTGGAGTCGCGGGTCCGGGTACACTGAAGCTTTCTTT
>TRBV27|-|TRBJ2-5|TRBD1
CASSQGEETQYF
TGTGCCAGCAGTCAGGGGGAAGAGACCCAGTACTTC
>TRBV7-9|-|TRBJ2-3|-
CASSLSLADTQYF
TGTGCCAGCAGCTTATCCCTGGCAGATACGCAGTATTTT
>TRBV7-9|-|TRBJ1-1|-
CASSLGRREAFF
TGTGCCAGCAGCTTAGGCCGGCGTGAAGCTTTCTTT
>TRBV6-5|-|TRBJ2-7|-
CASSSLGANEQYF
TGTGCCAGCAGTTCCCTCGGGGCAAACGAGCAGTACTTC
>TRBV6-5|-|TRBJ2-3|-
CASSWGQRMYF
TGTGCCAGCAGCTGGGGACAACGAATGTATTTT
>TRBV6-1|-|TRBJ1-1|-
CASRAGPEAFF
TGTGCCAGCAGGGCAGGACCTGAAGCTTTCTTT
>TRBV10-3|-|TRBJ1-2|-
CAIVWGGGYTF
TGTGCCATCGTCTGGGGCGGAGGCTACACCTTC
>TRBV9|-|TRBJ2-1|-
CASSVGSGRSSYNEQFF
TGTGCCAGCAGCGTAGGGTCTGGGCGAAGCTCCTACAATGAGCAGTTCTTC
>TRBV11-3|-|TRBJ2-5|-
CASSFGARETQYF
TGTGCCAGCAGCTTCGGTGCGAGAGAGACCCAGTACTTC
>TRBV9|-|TRBJ1-2|-
CASSVSTF
TGTGCCAGCAGCGTATCAACCTTC
>TRBV6-1|-|TRBJ2-7|-
CASSEASAYEQYF
TGTGCCAGCAGTGAAGCCTCAGCCTACGAGCAGTACTTC
>TRBV30|-|TRBJ2-7|TRBD1
CAWSGQGANYEQYF
TGTGCCTGGAGCGGACAGGGGGCGAACTACGAGCAGTACTTC
>TRBV27|-|TRBJ1-5|TRBD1
CASASRGLQPQHF
TGTGCCAGCGCAAGCAGGGGGCTTCAGCCCCAGCATTTT
>TRBV30|-|TRBJ1-5|-
CAWNQERVGQPQHF
TGTGCCTGGAATCAAGAAAGGGTCGGTCAGCCCCAGCATTTT
>TRBV6-5|-|TRBJ1-3|-
CASSTRVNSGNTIYF
TGTGCCAGCAGTACCAGGGTGAACTCTGGAAACACCATATATTTT
>TRBV7-9|-|TRBJ2-3|TRBD1
CASSSKTGRTDTQYF
TGTGCCAGCAGCTCTAAGACAGGGAGAACAGATACGCAGTATTTT
>TRBV7-9|-|TRBJ1-5|TRBD1
CASSLGAGGYQPQHF
TGTGCCAGCAGCTTGGGGGCAGGGGGGTATCAGCCCCAGCATTTT
>TRBV27|-|TRBJ2-1|-
CASSLSWNNEQFF
TGTGCCAGCAGTTTATCGTGGAACAATGAGCAGTTCTTC
>TRBV4-1|few|TRBJ2-1|TRBD1
CASSQVGQGLDEQFF
TGCGCCAGCAGCCAGGTGGGACAGGGGTTGGATGAGCAGTTCTTC
>TRBV9|-|TRBJ1-3|-
CASRGGGNTIYF
TGTGCCAGCAGGGGTGGTGGAAACACCATATATTTT
>TRBV2|few|TRBJ2-3|-
CASSEDPSVVKDTQYF
TGTGCCAGCAGTGAAGACCCTAGCGTCGTCAAAGATACGCAGTATTTT
>TRBV15|-|TRBJ2-7|-
CATSKPGQDRWFEQYF
TGTGCCACCAGCAAACCCGGTCAGGACAGATGGTTCGAGCAGTACTTC
>TRBV15|few|TRBJ1-2|TRBD1
CATSTRGQVDTYTF
TGTGCCACCAGCACGAGAGGACAGGTGGATACCTACACCTTC
>TRBV4-2|-|TRBJ1-1|TRBD1
CASSLPPTGVNTEAFF
TGTGCCAGCAGCCTCCCCCCGACAGGGGTGAACACTGAAGCTTTCTTT
>TRBV12-5|few|TRBJ2-2|TRBD1
CASGLLQGSTGELFF
TGTGCTAGTGGTTTGCTACAGGGGAGCACCGGGGAGCTGTTTTTT
>TRBV13|-|TRBJ1-5|-
CASSLGQRGNQPQHF
TGTGCCAGCAGCTTAGGCCAGAGGGGTAATCAGCCCCAGCATTTT
>TRBV6-5|once|TRBJ1-2|TRBD1
CASSYGQGSNYGYTF
TGTGCCAGCAGTTATGGACAGGGGAGCAACTATGGCTACACCTTC
>TRBV15|-|TRBJ2-1|-
CATSNSYNEQFF
TGTGCCACCAGTAACTCCTACAATGAGCAGTTCTTC
>TRBV6-5|few|TRBJ1-2|-
CASRTSNIRDGYTF
TGTGCCAGCAGAACCTCAAACATTCGGGATGGCTACACCTTC
>TRBV29-1|-|TRBJ2-7|TRBD1
CSVTGERGEQYF
TGCAGCGTGACAGGGGAAAGGGGCGAGCAGTACTTC
>TRBV29-1|once|TRBJ1-1|TRBD1
CSVTGTENTEAFF
TGCAGCGTCACCGGGACAGAGAACACTGAAGCTTTCTTT
>TRBV6-5|once|TRBJ2-5|-
CASSYSQTQYF
TGTGCCAGCAGTTACTCTCAGACCCAGTACTTC
>TRBV7-2|-|TRBJ1-5|-
CASSITPRDQPQHF
TGTGCCAGCAGCATCACGCCAAGGGACCAGCCCCAGCATTTT
>TRBV7-8|-|TRBJ2-3|-
CASRLGAPPTDTQYF
TGTGCCAGCCGGCTGGGGGCTCCCCCCACAGATACGCAGTATTTT
>TRBV29-1|-|TRBJ2-1|-
CSVELGEGPYNEQFF
TGCAGCGTTGAGTTAGGTGAGGGGCCCTACAATGAGCAGTTCTTC
>TRBV15|-|TRBJ1-2|-
CATSPKVGGPGYGYTF
TGTGCCACCAGCCCGAAGGTCGGGGGGCCGGGGTATGGCTACACCTTC
>TRBV5-6|few|TRBJ1-1|-
CASSPTGTTLSRNTEAFF
TGTGCCAGCAGCCCAACCGGGACGACCCTCTCCCGGAACACTGAAGCTTTCTTT
>TRBV5-1|medium-sized|TRBJ2-7|TRBD1
CASSSDRGRYEQYF
TGCGCCAGCAGCTCCGACAGGGGCCGGTACGAGCAGTACTTC
>TRBV4-1|-|TRBJ2-1|-
CASSQERYGNEQFF
TGCGCCAGCAGCCAAGAACGATACGGCAATGAGCAGTTCTTC